Below, 9 T cell receptor beta chains from the same sample are listed, as sequenced in a study of patients and donors after allogeneic stem cell transplantation. TCRdb re-derived calls from the RT-PCR reads in MiXCR, one entry per CDR3 protein. The sample lists about a million distinct CDR3 sequences, under 20% occurring once. Material for sequencing was blood, either unsorted or a sorted T cell fraction (not recorded which). The receptors come from a human donor who was either an allogeneic HSCT recipient or a stem cell or donor lymphocyte infusion donor (not recorded which). It is not recorded whose cells these are; they may come from a transplant donor.

The V call is TRBV9, the J call TRBJ2-1; 10 bases map to TRBD2. The V segment lost 8 bases and the J segment 6 bases; nucleotides outside the gene matches: 8. CDR1 is SGDLS and CDR2 is YYNGEE in the germline V gene. The CDR3 totals 14 residues. CDR3 in amino acids: CASTGTSDFNEQFF. The CDR3 DNA reads TGTGCCAGTACCGGGACTAGCGACTTCAATGAGCAGTTCTTC.

This clonotype was recorded a few times. The J gene is TRBJ2-7, the V gene TRBV27; the D gene is possibly TRBD2 (5 bases). In germline, CDR1 is MNHEY, CDR2 SMNVEV (reference sequence). With 6 bases removed from V and 0 bases from J, the gap between germline ends came to 15 bases. The CDR3 spans 15 residues. The CDR3 region has the DNA TGTGCCAGCAGCCTGGAGAGGGCCAGCTCCTACGAGCAGTACTTC. As protein: CASSLERASSYEQYF.

This clonotype has a handful of counts. This sequence joins TRBV28 and TRBJ2-2; TRBD2 agrees at 7 bases. V trimming: 5 bases; J trimming: 8 bases; junction bases outside the gene matches: 11. This CDR3 is 15 amino acids long. The germline V gene encodes CDR1 MDHEN and CDR2 SYDVKM. This CDR3 reads CASSRDPGGRGELFF. The CDR3 bases are TGTGCCAGCAGTCGGGACCCGGGCGGGAGAGGGGAGCTGTTTTTT.

The chain joins TRBV14 to TRBJ1-1; possible D gene TRBD1, 5 bases. This CDR3 is built from 14 residues. The ends were cut back, 3 bases at V and 1 base at J, with 9 bases in the middle. Germline V gene sequence: CDR1 SGHDN, CDR2 FVKESK. Here the CDR3 DNA reads TGTGCCAGCAGCCACCCCAGGGAGAACACTGAAGCTTTCTTT. Encoded protein: CASSHPRENTEAFF.

The J gene is TRBJ2-7, the V gene TRBV7-2; 8 bases map to TRBD1. From germline, CDR1 is SGHTA and CDR2 FQGNSA. Trimming took 4 bases from V and 2 from J; bases not matched to a gene: 4. This CDR3 has 14 amino acids. CDR3 nucleotide sequence: TGTGCCAGCAGCTCGCAGGGGGCAGCCTACGAGCAGTACTTC. Translated: CASSSQGAAYEQYF.

The rearrangement links TRBV5-1 to TRBJ1-1; 8 bases match TRBD1. Per germline, CDR1 SGHRS and CDR2 YFSETQ. This CDR3 has 17 amino acids. V gave up 0 bases and J gave up 1 base; unmatched junction bases: 8. DNA of the CDR3: TGCGCCAGCAGCTTGGGACAGGGGCGACCGAAGAACACTGAAGCTTTCTTT. As protein: CASSLGQGRPKNTEAFF.

A few counts support this clonotype. The rearrangement uses TRBV5-1 and TRBJ1-5, with TRBD1 identical over 7 bases. Trimming removed 0 bases from V and 7 bases from J; junction bases left unmatched: 7. The CDR3 runs to 15 residues. Looked up from germline, CDR1 is SGHRS and CDR2 is YFSETQ. CDR3 sequence (DNA): TGCGCCAGCAGCTTGGTTACAGGGGCGGGGCAGCCCCAGCATTTT. It is translated as CASSLVTGAGQPQHF.

This clonotype was detected only a few times. The V gene is TRBV6-5, the J gene TRBJ1-4; D call uncertain. CDR3 length: 13 amino acids. V was trimmed by 2 bases and J by 4 bases, leaving 5 bases between them. CDR1 and CDR2 (germline): MNHEY, SVGAGI. This CDR3 is CASSYEGNEKLFF. CDR3 bases: TGTGCCAGCAGTTACGAGGGTAATGAAAAACTGTTTTTT.

The sample holds a few counts of this clonotype. The V gene is TRBV20-1, the J gene TRBJ1-2; D perhaps matches TRBD1 (6 bases). The CDR3 runs to 15 residues. Germline CDR1 and CDR2: DFQATT and SNEGSKA (reference sequence). The V gene lost 6 bases and the J gene lost 0 bases, with 17 bases spanning the gap. For the CDR3, the DNA is TGCAGTGCATCTGAGGGGGGGCTGACTAACTATGGCTACACCTTC. Translated, it gives CSASEGGLTNYGYTF.